The sequence of this T cell receptor (beta chain) was determined in a study of vaccination and CD4 T cells after COVID-19. Looking at the study overall: Researchers treated cells with overlapping spike peptides taken from SARS-CoV-2, HCoV-NL63, HCoV-OC43 and HCoV-229E. The control cultures got either a CEFX pool, an HIV-1 Nef pool, or no peptide at all.

Specified treatment: roughly ten-day PBMC culture with coronavirus spike peptide pools or control peptides (ViraFEST assay). Comment on this clonotype: Its antigen is as yet unknown.

The Oncomine TCR Beta short-read assay was applied to DNA of cultured CD4+ T cells. The template was genomic DNA from cultured CD4+ T cells. Each CDR3 protein is one row after TCRdb ran MiXCR on the PCR reads. The table has around 11,000 distinct CDR3 sequences, roughly 72% seen once; the top ten hold 10%. The receptor's source is a human donor who had recovered from COVID-19. The specimen was CD4+ T cells from blood, cultured in vitro.

CDR3 sequence reads: CASRRAAGGETQYF. The CDR3 nucleotides read TGTGCCAGCCGACGGGCGGCGGGCGGTGAGACCCAGTACTTC. The gene calls are TRBV6-2 or TRBV6-3 and TRBJ2-5; tentative D call: TRBD2 (5 bases). V lost 8 bases to trimming and J lost 5 bases, with 18 bases between them. The CDR3 totals 14 residues. From germline, CDR1 is MNHEY and CDR2 SVGEGT.